The table lists the clone carrying this T cell receptor (beta chain) with many counts. Its specificity is not known. The data belong to a study of T cells after yellow fever vaccination. Study conclusions and caveats: Clones from primary vaccination mostly reappeared after the booster (96% CD4, over 85% CD8).

CDR1 is ENHRY, CDR2 SYGVKD, per germline. The CDR3 covers 14 residues. Trimming at V came to 9 bases and at J to 5 bases, leaving 6 bases not matched to a gene. TCRdb processed the 5' RACE reads anew with MiXCR; each CDR3 protein has one entry. The sample lists 130,000 or so distinct CDR3 sequences; 13% to 15% were seen once. The TCR comes from a man younger than 35 who received the YFV17D yellow fever vaccine. V gene TRBV10-3 combines with J gene TRBJ2-3; 12 nucleotides match TRBD2. The sample here was CD8+ T cells sorted from PBMCs, taken 5 days after the yellow fever booster vaccination. The CDR3 nucleotides read TGTGCCATGGCTAGCGGGGGGGCTCTAGATACGCAGTATTTT. Encoded protein: CAMASGGALDTQYF.